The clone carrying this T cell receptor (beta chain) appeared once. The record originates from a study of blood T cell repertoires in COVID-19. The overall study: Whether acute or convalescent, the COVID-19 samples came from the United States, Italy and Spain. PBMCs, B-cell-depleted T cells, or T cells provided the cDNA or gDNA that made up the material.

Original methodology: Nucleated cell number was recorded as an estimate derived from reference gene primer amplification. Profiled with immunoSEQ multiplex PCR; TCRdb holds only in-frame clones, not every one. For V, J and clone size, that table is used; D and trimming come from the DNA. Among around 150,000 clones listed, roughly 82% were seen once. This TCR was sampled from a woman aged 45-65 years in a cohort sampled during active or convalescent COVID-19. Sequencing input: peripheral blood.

CDR3 DNA sequence: TGTGCCATCAGGGCCCGGGACAGGGGATCATCAGGGGCCAACGTCCTGACTTTC. It specifies CAIRARDRGSSGANVLTF. The chain couples TRBV10-3 to TRBJ2-6; 10 bases fit TRBD1. The CDR3 has 18 amino acids. Unmatched junction bases numbered 12, after V lost 6 bases and J lost 4 bases. The germline V gene encodes CDR1 ENHRY and CDR2 SYGVKD.